This TCR beta chain was sequenced during a study of T cells in Graves' hyperthyroidism and ophthalmopathy. Study-wide context: Peripheral blood was drawn at first diagnosis, prior to all treatment. The study's findings and limits: The blood repertoire included most of the expanded thyroid clonotypes above 0.001. Using 13 V-J features, a model discriminated ophthalmopathy from stable hyperthyroidism.

This clonotype occurred a few times. Its antigen is not known. The source material, RNA transcripts, was used to amplify TCR beta CDR3 regions. Initially, a first-round RT-PCR of the TCR CDR3 employed the HTBI primer set. Each CDR3 protein is one row after TCRdb ran MiXCR on the multiplex PCR reads. There are roughly 400,000 distinct CDR3 sequences in the sample; roughly 13% occur only once, and 25% to 30% lies in the top ten. The source of this sequence is a man in his forties or fifties with Graves' ophthalmopathy. The specimen sequenced was blood.

CDR3 sequence reads: CASRRTSGRIGNEQFF. Here the CDR3 DNA reads TGTGCCAGCCGCCGGACTAGCGGGAGAATCGGCAATGAGCAGTTCTTC. The chain has TRBV7-2 and TRBJ2-1; 13 positions match TRBD2. The CDR3 sequence is 16 residues long. The germline gives CDR1 SGHTA, CDR2 FQGNSA. V lost 8 bases to trimming and J lost 6 bases; unmatched junction nucleotides: 10.